This T cell receptor beta chain was obtained from a study of blood T cell repertoires in COVID-19. Germline CDR1 reads MNHEY; CDR2 reads SMNVEV (reference sequence). The length of the CDR3 is 17 residues. Between the trimmed V and J ends, which lost 3 bases and 0 bases, there was a span of 16 bases. The data were produced by immunoSEQ multiplex PCR, yet TCRdb's version contains in-frame clones alone and is incomplete. The sample has a few hundred thousand clones, around 85% seen once; the top ten hold roughly 3.4%. The chain employs TRBV27 and TRBJ2-3; D is ambiguous. The sequence derives from a woman between 18 and 29 years old with acute or convalescent COVID-19. Sequenced material: peripheral blood. The CDR3 sequence is CASSLAGPAFSTDTQYF. The CDR3 DNA reads as TGTGCCAGCAGTTTGGCAGGTCCCGCATTTAGCACAGATACGCAGTATTTT.